This T cell receptor beta chain was documented in a study of T cell repertoires in cytomegalovirus infection. Note on this clonotype: What it recognizes is unknown.

Study conclusions and caveats: CMV carriers with the relevant HLA were identified by cumulative public TCR beta family frequency.

Each CDR3 protein gets one entry after TCRdb re-called the reads with MiXCR. In the table there are about 920,000 distinct CDR3 sequences, roughly 30% of which are singletons. V trimming: 6 bases; J trimming: 8 bases; junction bases outside the gene matches: 7. Germline CDR1 and CDR2: DFQATT and SNEGSKA (reference sequence). This CDR3 is built from 14 residues. The receptor's source is a human donor in good health (CMV status not recorded). Some clones in this sample may be carry-over from other donors' samples. The starting material was cultured CD8+ T cells from PBMCs, obtained from culture after CMV antigen stimulation. The chain employs TRBV20-1 and TRBJ2-7; 16 bases line up with TRBD2. The CDR3: CSATRGLAGGKQYF. DNA of the CDR3: TGCAGTGCCACTAGGGGACTAGCGGGGGGGAAGCAGTACTTC.